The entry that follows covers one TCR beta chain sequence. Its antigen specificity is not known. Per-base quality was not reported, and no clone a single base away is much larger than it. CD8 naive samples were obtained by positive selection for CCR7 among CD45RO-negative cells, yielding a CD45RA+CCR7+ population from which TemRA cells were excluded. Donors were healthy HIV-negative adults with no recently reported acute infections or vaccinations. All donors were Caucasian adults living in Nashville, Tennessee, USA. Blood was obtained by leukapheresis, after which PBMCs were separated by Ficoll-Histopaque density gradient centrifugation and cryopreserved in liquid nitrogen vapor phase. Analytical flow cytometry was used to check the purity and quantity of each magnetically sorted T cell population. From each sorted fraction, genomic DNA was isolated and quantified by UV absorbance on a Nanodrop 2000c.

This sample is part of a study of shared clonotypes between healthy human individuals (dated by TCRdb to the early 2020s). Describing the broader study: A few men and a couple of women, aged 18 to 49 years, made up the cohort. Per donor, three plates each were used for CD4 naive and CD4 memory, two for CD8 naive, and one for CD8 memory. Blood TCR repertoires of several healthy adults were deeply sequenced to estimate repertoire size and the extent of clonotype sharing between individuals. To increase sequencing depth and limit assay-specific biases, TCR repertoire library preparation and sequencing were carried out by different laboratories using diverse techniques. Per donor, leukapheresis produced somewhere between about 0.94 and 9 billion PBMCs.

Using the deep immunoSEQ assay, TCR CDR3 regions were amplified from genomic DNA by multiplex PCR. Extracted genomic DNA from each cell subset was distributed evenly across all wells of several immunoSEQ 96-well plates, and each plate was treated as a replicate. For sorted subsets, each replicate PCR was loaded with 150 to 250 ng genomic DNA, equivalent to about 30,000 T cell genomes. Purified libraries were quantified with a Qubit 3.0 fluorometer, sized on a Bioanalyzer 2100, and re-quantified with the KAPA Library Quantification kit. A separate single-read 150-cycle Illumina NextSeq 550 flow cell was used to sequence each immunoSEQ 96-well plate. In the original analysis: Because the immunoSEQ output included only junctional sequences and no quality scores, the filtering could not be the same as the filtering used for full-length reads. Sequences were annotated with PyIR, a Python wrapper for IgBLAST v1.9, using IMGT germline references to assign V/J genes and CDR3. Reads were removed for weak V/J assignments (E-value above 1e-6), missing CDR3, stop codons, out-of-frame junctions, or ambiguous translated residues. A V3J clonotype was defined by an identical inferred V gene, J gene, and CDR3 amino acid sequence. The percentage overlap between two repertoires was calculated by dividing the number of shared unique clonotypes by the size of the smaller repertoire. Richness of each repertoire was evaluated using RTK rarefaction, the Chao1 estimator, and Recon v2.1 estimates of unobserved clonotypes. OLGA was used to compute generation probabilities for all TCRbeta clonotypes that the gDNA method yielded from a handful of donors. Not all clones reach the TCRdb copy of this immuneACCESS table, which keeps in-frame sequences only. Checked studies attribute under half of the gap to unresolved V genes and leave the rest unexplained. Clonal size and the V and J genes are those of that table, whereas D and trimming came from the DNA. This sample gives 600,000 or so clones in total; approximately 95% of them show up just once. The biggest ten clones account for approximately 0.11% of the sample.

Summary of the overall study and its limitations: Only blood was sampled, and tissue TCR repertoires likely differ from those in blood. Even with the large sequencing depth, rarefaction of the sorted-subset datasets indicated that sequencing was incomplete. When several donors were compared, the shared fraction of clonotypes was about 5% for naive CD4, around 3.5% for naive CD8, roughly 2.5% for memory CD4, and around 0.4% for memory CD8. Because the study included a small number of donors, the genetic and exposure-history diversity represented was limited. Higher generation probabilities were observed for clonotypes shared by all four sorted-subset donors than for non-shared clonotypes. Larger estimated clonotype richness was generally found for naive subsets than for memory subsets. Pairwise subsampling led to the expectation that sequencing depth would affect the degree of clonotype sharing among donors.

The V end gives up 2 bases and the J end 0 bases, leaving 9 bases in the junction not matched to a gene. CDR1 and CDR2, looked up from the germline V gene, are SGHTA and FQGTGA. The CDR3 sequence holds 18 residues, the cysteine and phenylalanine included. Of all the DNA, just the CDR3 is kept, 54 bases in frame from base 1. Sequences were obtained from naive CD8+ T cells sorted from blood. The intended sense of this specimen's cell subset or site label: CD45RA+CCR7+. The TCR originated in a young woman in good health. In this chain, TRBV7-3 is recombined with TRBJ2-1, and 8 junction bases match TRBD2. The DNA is TGTGCCAGCAGCTTAGTCGGACTAGCCCCCAGCTCCTACAATGAGCAGTTCTTC. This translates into CASSLVGLAPSSYNEQFF.